The 30 T cell receptor beta chains in this list originate from one sample, sequenced in a study of PD-1 blockade in classical Hodgkin lymphoma. TCRdb keeps only in-frame clones here, not all; method: immunoSEQ multiplex PCR. The sample carries thousands of clones, approximately 89% recorded once. Time point given: cycle 4 day 1 (C4D1), after six to seven weeks of nivolumab. After autologous stem cell transplantation all patients relapsed, and prior brentuximab vedotin exposure differed between cohorts. Researchers report purifying CD4+ T cells from thawed PBMCs by magnetic negative selection. Sample: CD4+ T cells from blood, taken before the fourth cycle of nivolumab. The receptors here all came from a human donor with classical Hodgkin lymphoma.

The genes are TRBV10-3 and TRBJ2-2, with D uncertain. In germline, CDR1 is ENHRY, CDR2 SYGVKD. With 0 bases removed from V and 5 bases from J, the gap between germline ends came to 10 bases. The length of the CDR3 is 15 residues. CDR3 protein: CAISESWQATGELFF. The CDR3 DNA is TGTGCCATCAGTGAGTCGTGGCAGGCTACCGGGGAGCTGTTTTTT.

This chain uses TRBV10-3 with TRBJ2-3; 9 bases are a match to TRBD2. The ends lost 0 bases at V and 2 bases at J; junction bases unmatched: 15. The CDR3 sequence is 20 residues long. Germline CDR1 reads ENHRY; CDR2 reads SYGVKD. CDR3 bases: TGTGCCATCAGTGAGTCCCGCGCTGGTAGCGGGGGTACTCTCACAGATACGCAGTATTTT. Amino acid sequence: CAISESRAGSGGTLTDTQYF.

The rearrangement joins TRBV27 to TRBJ2-7; D is unresolved. V was clipped by 0 bases and J by 2 bases, with 8 bases between them. Looked up from germline, CDR1 is MNHEY and CDR2 is SMNVEV (reference sequence). This CDR3 comprises 14 residues. CDR3 sequence: CASSLSGRAYEQYF. CDR3 sequence (DNA): TGTGCCAGCAGTTTATCCGGACGGGCCTACGAGCAGTACTTC.

The chain is built from TRBV5-1 and TRBJ2-7, with TRBD2 matching over 8 bases. Germline V gene sequence: CDR1 SGHRS, CDR2 YFSETQ. Trimming cost V 2 bases and J 6 bases; bases outside gene matches: 7. The CDR3 runs 14 residues. The CDR3 DNA is TGCGCCAGCAGCTTCGGGGGGGCTTCTTTCGAGCAGTACTTC. Protein product: CASSFGGASFEQYF.

The J gene is TRBJ2-5, the V gene TRBV30; 9 bases are shared with TRBD2. With 4 bases clipped from V and 5 bases from J, the junction kept 14 bases outside the gene matches. The CDR3 has 16 residues. Per the germline V gene, CDR1 is GTSNPN and CDR2 is SVGIG (reference sequence). CDR3 sequence: CAWNEGTSRRGETQYF. CDR3 coding DNA: TGTGCCTGGAACGAGGGGACTAGCAGAAGAGGGGAGACCCAGTACTTC.

The rearrangement uses TRBV6-1 and TRBJ2-7, with no clear D. The germline V and J ends were trimmed by 2 bases and 3 bases, with 17 bases remaining between them. Germline V gene sequence: CDR1 MNHNS, CDR2 SASEGT. The CDR3 extends over 16 amino acids. CDR3 coding DNA: TGTGCCAGCAGTGAACGGAGTCGCGGCGCCGTCTACGAGCAGTACTTC. Translation gives CASSERSRGAVYEQYF.

The chain employs TRBV6-5 and TRBJ1-2; 7 positions match TRBD1. Germline V gene data show CDR1 as MNHEY and CDR2 as SVGAGI. The CDR3 has 13 amino acids. With 7 bases clipped from V and 3 bases from J, the junction kept 5 bases outside the gene matches. The CDR3 reads CASTTTGHYGYTF. The CDR3 region has the DNA TGTGCCAGCACCACGACAGGGCACTATGGCTACACCTTC.

This chain joins TRBV11-2 and TRBJ2-7; 14 nucleotides align to TRBD2. V lost 5 bases, J lost 0 bases, and 9 bases stayed unmatched. This CDR3 is built from 18 residues. Germline V gene data show CDR1 as SGHAT and CDR2 as FQNNGV. The CDR3 region has the DNA TGTGCCAGCAGCCCTAACCCAGGGACTAGCGGGAGCTCCTACGAGCAGTACTTC. As protein: CASSPNPGTSGSSYEQYF. Using reference TRBV11-2 and TRBJ2-7 for the parts outside the CDR3, the full variable domain is EAGVAQSPRYKIIEKRQSVAFWCNPISGHATLYWYQQILGQGPKLLIQFQNNGVVDDSQLPKDRFSAERLKGVDSTLKIQPAKLEDSAVYLCASSPNPGTSGSSYEQYFGPGTRLTVT.

This sequence joins TRBV7-2 and TRBJ2-3; 9 bases line up with TRBD2. Germline lookup yields CDR1 SGHTA and CDR2 FQGNSA. The length of the CDR3 is 16 residues. The V gene end was trimmed by 5 bases and the J gene end by 2 bases; junction bases not matched to a gene: 8. In nucleotides, the CDR3 is TGTGCCAGCAGCAATGGACTAGCGAGGCTCACAGATACGCAGTATTTT. Amino acids: CASSNGLARLTDTQYF.

V gene TRBV19 combines with J gene TRBJ1-4; D remains ambiguous. The ends were cut back, 5 bases at V and 10 bases at J, with 8 bases in the middle. Per the germline V gene, CDR1 is LNHDA and CDR2 is SQIVND (reference sequence). The CDR3 contains 11 residues. The CDR3 DNA reads as TGTGCCAGTAGTCGTGGCGGAAAACTGTTTTTT. Residues: CASSRGGKLFF. The full variable domain, its missing parts supplied by reference TRBV19 and TRBJ1-4, is DGGITQSPKYLFRKEGQNVTLSCEQNLNHDAMYWYRQDPGQGLRLIYYSQIVNDFQKGDIAEGYSVSREKKESFPLTVTSAQKNPTAFYLCASSRGGKLFFGSGTQLSVL.

The chain joins TRBV7-9 to TRBJ1-4; possible D gene TRBD1, 5 bases. Germline V gene sequence: CDR1 SEHNR, CDR2 FQNEAQ (reference sequence). There are 15 residues in the CDR3. V was trimmed by 1 base and J by 8 bases, leaving 14 bases between them. For the CDR3, the DNA is TGTGCCAGCAGCTTAGGCGGGACTTCCGACGAAAAACTGTTTTTT. It yields the protein CASSLGGTSDEKLFF.

V is TRBV5-4 and J is TRBJ2-7; 8 nucleotides line up with TRBD1. This CDR3 spans 12 amino acids. Losses at the gene ends were 0 bases for V and 11 bases for J; bases not matched to a gene: 4. Looked up from germline, CDR1 is SGHNT and CDR2 is YYREEE (reference sequence). In DNA form, the CDR3 reads TGTGCCAGCAGCTTGGGACAGGGGAAGGAGTACTTC. It translates to CASSLGQGKEYF.

The genes are TRBV9 and TRBJ2-7; TRBD2 matches 11 bases. V was pared by 0 bases and J by 2 bases, with 4 bases of the junction left unmatched. Looked up from germline, CDR1 is SGDLS and CDR2 is YYNGEE. The CDR3 length is 16 residues. The CDR3 DNA reads as TGTGCCAGCAGCGTAGATATAGCGGGGGGGACCTACGAGCAGTACTTC. Translation gives CASSVDIAGGTYEQYF.

The rearrangement uses TRBV5-6 and TRBJ1-3; D is unresolved. This CDR3 region has 13 residues. The V gene's germline CDR1 is SGHDT and CDR2 YYEEEE. V shed 0 bases and J shed 4 bases, with 5 bases lying between them. The CDR3 nucleotides read TGTGCCAGCAGCTTGGCGTCGGGAAACACCATATATTTT. Amino acids: CASSLASGNTIYF.

The chain recombines TRBV19 with TRBJ2-3; tentative D call: TRBD2 (6 bases). CDR1 and CDR2 from the germline V gene are LNHDA and SQIVND (reference sequence). The V gene lost 1 base and the J gene lost 0 bases, with 11 bases spanning the gap. This CDR3 comprises 16 residues. The CDR3 is CASSIAVAASTDTQYF. The CDR3, as DNA: TGTGCCAGTAGTATAGCGGTAGCGGCCAGCACAGATACGCAGTATTTT.

V gene TRBV5-1 combines with J gene TRBJ2-1; no clear D gene. The length of the CDR3 is 13 residues. V was pared by 0 bases and J by 8 bases, with 9 bases between. Germline assignment: CDR1 SGHRS and CDR2 YFSETQ. The CDR3 region has the DNA TGCGCCAGCAGCTTGGGCAGTGGACATGAGCAGTTCTTC. Translated: CASSLGSGHEQFF.

The genes are TRBV7-9 and TRBJ2-5; D is undetermined. The CDR3 loop spans 13 amino acids. From germline, CDR1 is SEHNR and CDR2 FQNEAQ (reference sequence). V lost 2 bases and J lost 0, with 4 bases in between. The CDR3 region has the DNA TGTGCCAGCAGCTTACAGGACCAAGAGACCCAGTACTTC. It translates to CASSLQDQETQYF. Using reference TRBV7-9 and TRBJ2-5 for the parts outside the CDR3, the full variable domain is DTGVSQNPRHKITKRGQNVTFRCDPISEHNRLYWYRQTLGQGPEFLTYFQNEAQLEKSRLLSDRFSAERPKGSFSTLEIQRTEQGDSAMYLCASSLQDQETQYFGPGTRLLVL.

The rearrangement uses TRBV5-1 and TRBJ2-7, with D maybe TRBD1 (5 bases). Germline loops: CDR1 SGHRS, CDR2 YFSETQ. CDR3 length equals 16 residues. V was pared by 0 bases and J by 4 bases, with 17 bases between. The CDR3 protein is CASSLGQGVVTYEQYF. The CDR3 DNA follows: TGCGCCAGCAGCTTGGGCCAGGGTGTGGTGACGTACGAGCAGTACTTC. Full variable domain (missing parts from reference TRBV5-1 and TRBJ2-7): KAGVTQTPRYLIKTRGQQVTLSCSPISGHRSVSWYQQTPGQGLQFLFEYFSETQRNKGNFPGRFSGRQFSNSRSEMNVSTLELGDSALYLCASSLGQGVVTYEQYFGPGTRLTVT.

This chain joins TRBV29-1 and TRBJ1-1, with D unclear. This CDR3 spans 12 amino acids. The V gene lost 1 base and the J gene lost 1 base, with 4 bases spanning the gap. Germline loops: CDR1 SQVTM, CDR2 ANQGSEA. CDR3 in DNA: TGCAGCGTTGAAGTGACGAACACTGAAGCTTTCTTT. Its translation: CSVEVTNTEAFF.

The chain couples TRBV5-3 to TRBJ1-3; D is uncertain. TRBV5-3 is recorded as an ORF, its role being uncertain. Trimming shortened V by 5 bases and J by 0 bases, and 15 bases separated the two germline ends. The CDR3 spans 16 residues. CDR3 in amino acids: CARSSARRSSGNTIYF. The CDR3 DNA reads TGTGCCAGAAGTTCTGCCCGGCGGAGCTCTGGAAACACCATATATTTT.

This clone was observed a single time. The J gene is TRBJ2-3, the V gene TRBV30; perhaps TRBD1 as D (6 bases). This CDR3 is 12 amino acids long. CDR1 is GTSNPN and CDR2 is SVGIG in the germline V gene (reference sequence). Trimming left V 2 bases short and J 5 bases short, with 8 bases between. The DNA for the CDR3 is TGTGCCTGGAGTAAAGGGGGAGATACGCAGTATTTT. Translating it yields CAWSKGGDTQYF.

This chain links TRBV7-9 with TRBJ1-2; D is ambiguous. Trimming took off 3 bases at V and 8 bases at J, with 13 bases between the two ends. The V gene's germline CDR1 is SEHNR and CDR2 FQNEAQ (reference sequence). The CDR3 runs 13 residues. CDR3 in amino acids: CASSFVADGGYTF. The CDR3 DNA reads as TGTGCCAGCAGCTTCGTGGCTGACGGGGGCTACACCTTC. The full variable domain, completed using reference TRBV7-9 and TRBJ1-2, is DTGVSQNPRHKITKRGQNVTFRCDPISEHNRLYWYRQTLGQGPEFLTYFQNEAQLEKSRLLSDRFSAERPKGSFSTLEIQRTEQGDSAMYLCASSFVADGGYTFGSGTRLTVV.

This clone turned up a few times. This chain uses TRBV19 with TRBJ2-2, with D unresolved. Germline lookup yields CDR1 LNHDA and CDR2 SQIVND (reference sequence). The length of the CDR3 is 17 residues. Deletions cut 2 bases from V and 4 bases from J, with 17 bases between. The CDR3 nucleotides read TGTGCCAGTAGTATACTCTCCGACACACGGTCCACCGGGGAGCTGTTTTTT. Encoded protein: CASSILSDTRSTGELFF.

V usage is TRBV7-2 and J usage is TRBJ1-1; the match to TRBD1 covers 7 bases. Germline CDR1 is SGHTA and CDR2 is FQGNSA. The CDR3 extends over 14 amino acids. J gave up 1 base and V 6 bases, and 5 bases lay outside the gene matches. The DNA for the CDR3 is TGTGCCAGCAGATACACAGGGGAGAACACTGAAGCTTTCTTT. This gives the protein CASRYTGENTEAFF.

The chain combines TRBV10-1 with TRBJ2-3, with a tentative D call TRBD1 (6 bases). The CDR3 has 13 residues. The germline V and J ends were trimmed by 8 bases and 8 bases, with 17 bases remaining between them. Germline V CDR1 and CDR2: WNHNN, SYGVQD (reference sequence). CDR3 coding DNA: TGCGCCAGCGGCCCAGGGGTTTACGGTACGCAGTATTTT. Translated: CASGPGVYGTQYF.

The rearrangement uses TRBV7-9 and TRBJ2-3, with no clear D. Germline V CDR1 and CDR2: SEHNR, FQNEAQ (reference sequence). The CDR3 is made up of 12 amino acids. The V gene lost 5 bases and the J gene lost 13 bases, with 16 bases spanning the gap. The CDR3 region is CASSLGPTAKYF. CDR3 DNA: TGTGCCAGCAGCCTTGGGCCTACGGCGAAGTATTTT.

The gene calls are TRBV7-6 and TRBJ2-7; 9 nucleotides align to TRBD2. Germline CDR1 and CDR2: SGHVS and FNYEAQ. CDR3 length: 14 amino acids. After removal of 5 bases from V and 2 bases from J, the junction contained 4 bases not matched to a gene. The CDR3 loop is CASSRTSVPYEQYF. The CDR3 DNA sequence: TGTGCCAGCAGCAGGACTAGCGTCCCCTACGAGCAGTACTTC. Together with reference TRBV7-6 and TRBJ2-7, the CDR3 gives the full variable domain: GAGVSQSPRYKVTKRGQDVALRCDPISGHVSLYWYRQALGQGPEFLTYFNYEAQQDKSGLPNDRFSAERPEGSISTLTIQRTEQRDSAMYRCASSRTSVPYEQYFGPGTRLTVT.

The chain carries TRBV5-6 and TRBJ1-2; D is perhaps TRBD1 (5 bases). This CDR3 has 13 amino acids. V gave up 0 bases and J gave up 4 bases, with 7 bases separating them. CDR1 is SGHDT and CDR2 is YYEEEE in the germline V gene. The CDR3 sequence: CASSLADSYGYTF. The CDR3 coding sequence is TGTGCCAGCAGCTTGGCTGACAGCTATGGCTACACCTTC.

V and J are TRBV7-6 and TRBJ2-1; 8 bases align to TRBD2. The germline CDR1 and CDR2 sequences are SGHVS and FNYEAQ. V shed 1 base, J shed 8 bases, and the junction held 19 bases outside the gene matches. CDR3 length: 19 amino acids. The CDR3 is CASSLGFGRASGPQDEQFF. In DNA form, the CDR3 reads TGTGCCAGCAGCTTAGGATTTGGCAGGGCTAGCGGGCCCCAAGATGAGCAGTTCTTC.

The gene calls are TRBV19 and TRBJ2-5; D may correspond to TRBD1 or TRBD2 (5 bases each). The CDR3 runs 13 residues. The ends were cut back, 3 bases at V and 7 bases at J, with 12 bases in the middle. Germline CDR1 LNHDA, CDR2 SQIVND (reference sequence). The CDR3 bases are TGTGCCAGTAGTATTGGGACCCTGGGGACCCAGTACTTC. Encoded protein: CASSIGTLGTQYF.